This is a list of T cell receptor beta chains from one sample in a study of immune characteristics of hereditary and idiopathic chronic pancreatitis. The protocol was immunoSEQ multiplex PCR, while the TCRdb copy is restricted to in-frame clones and leaves out a portion. This table holds a few thousand clones, roughly 68% found once. Sequencing was done on a sample of pancreas tissue with hereditary chronic pancreatitis. The receptor set was obtained from a human donor with chronic pancreatitis. CDR3s include the opening cysteine and the closing phenylalanine or tryptophan. The D gene is left open where the match is weak. Clone size is stated in some rows and not others, as once, few, many or a class when expanded.

- | TRBD1 | TRBJ2-2 | TRBV4-1 | TGCGCCAGCAGCCCGGGACAGGGGGACACCGGGGAGCTGTTTTTT | CASSPGQGDTGELFF
- | TRBD2 | TRBJ2-1 | TRBV4-2 | TGTGCCAGCAGCCAGGAACTAGCGGGGGGATCGGGTGAGCAGTTCTTC | CASSQELAGGSGEQFF
- | - | TRBJ2-6 | TRBV5-1 | TGCGCCAGCAGCTTGCGTGGCTCCAGCTCTGGGGCCAACGTCCTGACTTTC | CASSLRGSSSGANVLTF
- | - | TRBJ1-4 | TRBV29-1 | TGCAGCGCCGACAATAATGAAAAACTGTTTTTT | CSADNNEKLFF
- | TRBD2 | TRBJ2-1 | TRBV2 | TGTGCCAGCAGTGAAGCCCGGGGGGTAAACAATGAGCAGTTCTTC | CASSEARGVNNEQFF
- | TRBD1 | TRBJ1-2 | TRBV12-3/TRBV12-4 | TGTGCCAGCAGTTCGACAGGGGCGCCAACCTTC | CASSSTGAPTF
- | - | TRBJ1-2 | TRBV5-8 | TGTGCCAGCAGCTTGTCAGATTTGTATGGCTACACCTTC | CASSLSDLYGYTF
- | TRBD1 | TRBJ1-2 | TRBV6-5 | TGTGCCAGCAGTTACTCACGGGACAGGGGACTTGGCTACACCTTC | CASSYSRDRGLGYTF
- | TRBD1 | TRBJ1-4 | TRBV28 | TGTGCCAGCAGTTTCGATGACAGGGGCGGTGAAAAACTGTTTTTT | CASSFDDRGGEKLFF
- | - | TRBJ2-6 | TRBV27 | TGTGCCAGCAGTTTATCAATCTCTGGGGCCAACGTCCTGACTTTC | CASSLSISGANVLTF
- | - | TRBJ1-4 | TRBV5-4 | TGTGCCAGCAGCTTGAGGGGGGGGAATGAAAAACTGTTTTTT | CASSLRGGNEKLFF
- | - | TRBJ1-2 | TRBV20-1 | TGCAGTGCTAGTGAGGGCAACTATGGCTACACCTTC | CSASEGNYGYTF
- | - | TRBJ2-2 | TRBV6-5 | TGTGCCAGCAGTTACGGCTTGGGGGAGCTGTTTTTT | CASSYGLGELFF
few | - | TRBJ1-2 | TRBV30 | TGTGCCTGGAGTGTACGGGGCGAGCGCGACACCTTC | CAWSVRGERDTF
- | - | TRBJ1-1 | TRBV19 | TGTGCCAGTAGTATAGACAGGAACACTGAAGCTTTCTTT | CASSIDRNTEAFF
- | TRBD1 | TRBJ1-2 | TRBV7-9 | TGTGCCAGCAGCCTACCAGGGGGCAGGAGGAGCTACACCTTC | CASSLPGGRRSYTF
- | TRBD1 | TRBJ2-7 | TRBV6-5 | TGTGCCAGCAGTAGGGACAGGGGCCACGAGCAGTACTTC | CASSRDRGHEQYF
- | - | TRBJ1-2 | TRBV6-6 | TGTGCCAGCAGTTCCTCCTCCTATGGCTACACCTTC | CASSSSSYGYTF
few | - | TRBJ1-4 | TRBV18 | TGTGCCAGCTCACCAGGCCTAGGAGGGGAAAAACTGTTTTTT | CASSPGLGGEKLFF
few | - | TRBJ2-6 | TRBV5-6 | TGTGCCAGCAGCTTGGGGGGCTCTGGGGCCAACGTCCTGACTTTC | CASSLGGSGANVLTF
- | - | TRBJ1-1 | TRBV7-8 | TGTGCCAGCAGCTTAGTTGAGGGAGGGAACACTGAAGCTTTCTTT | CASSLVEGGNTEAFF
- | - | TRBJ2-6 | TRBV9 | TGTGCCAGCAGCGTAGAAGCAGGGGCTGGGGCCAACGTCCTGACTTTC | CASSVEAGAGANVLTF
few | - | TRBJ2-5 | TRBV12-3/TRBV12-4 | TGTGCCAGCAGTTTAAAAGAGACCCAGTACTTC | CASSLKETQYF
large | - | TRBJ2-7 | TRBV19 | TGTGCCAGTAGCACAGACAGTGTGAGATACGAGCAGTACTTC | CASSTDSVRYEQYF
once | - | TRBJ2-5 | TRBV12-2 | TGTGCAAGTCGCCTGCGACAGGGAAGGTACCAAGAGACCCAGTACTTC | CASRLRQGRYQETQYF
- | - | TRBJ1-6 | TRBV5-4 | TGTGCCAGCAGCTTGGATAATTCACCCCTCCACTTT | CASSLDNSPLHF
- | TRBD1 | TRBJ1-1 | TRBV2 | TGTGCCAGCAGTGAACAGGGGGTCCTGAGTACTGAAGCTTTCTTT | CASSEQGVLSTEAFF
- | - | TRBJ2-1 | TRBV12-3/TRBV12-4 | TGTGCCAGCAGTATGGGACGTCGAACTCAGTTCTTC | CASSMGRRTQFF
- | - | TRBJ2-3 | TRBV6-2/TRBV6-3 | TGTGCCAGCAGTTACGGGCAGGATGCAGATACGCAGTATTTT | CASSYGQDADTQYF
- | - | TRBJ1-6 | TRBV2 | TGTGCCAGCAGACCAGGGAGCTCCTATAATTCACCCCTCCACTTT | CASRPGSSYNSPLHF
- | TRBD2 | TRBJ2-1 | TRBV14 | TGTGCCAGCAGCCAAGATGGAAGGCGGGGGGGCCGGAGTGAGCAGTTCTTC | CASSQDGRRGGRSEQFF
- | TRBD2 | TRBJ2-1 | TRBV27 | TGTGCCAGCAGTAACCTAGCGGGCTACAATGAGCAGTTCTTC | CASSNLAGYNEQFF
- | - | TRBJ2-1 | TRBV6-5 | TGTGCCAGCAGTTACCAAGGGACTTTCGGGCATGAGCAGTTCTTC | CASSYQGTFGHEQFF
large | TRBD1 | TRBJ1-2 | TRBV6-5 | TGTGCCAGCAGCCAGATCCAGGGGGCGAACTATGGCTACACCTTC | CASSQIQGANYGYTF
- | - | TRBJ1-1 | TRBV2 | TGTGCCAGCAGTGGGTTAGCTGGTGAAGCTTTCTTT | CASSGLAGEAFF
- | - | TRBJ1-4 | TRBV28 | TGTGCCGTGGAAACCCGGGGGAATAATGAAAAACTGTTTTTT | CAVETRGNNEKLFF
- | TRBD1 | TRBJ1-2 | TRBV2 | TGTGCCAGCAGTGAGACGACAGGGGTCACGGACTATGGCTACACCTTC | CASSETTGVTDYGYTF
- | - | TRBJ2-1 | TRBV11-3 | TGTGCCAGCAGCTTAGACCGGAGTGAGCAGTTCTTC | CASSLDRSEQFF
- | - | TRBJ2-7 | TRBV18 | TGTGCCAGCTCCCTGGGAGGATCAGGGCGCGGCGAGCAGTACTTC | CASSLGGSGRGEQYF
- | TRBD2 | TRBJ2-1 | TRBV7-2 | TGTGCCAGCAGCTCCCGACTAGCGGGGGTCAAAGGTGAGCAGTTCTTC | CASSSRLAGVKGEQFF
- | - | TRBJ2-3 | TRBV18 | TGTGCCAGCTCACCACCTGGGGACGGTGGCACAGATACGCAGTATTTT | CASSPPGDGGTDTQYF
- | - | TRBJ2-2 | TRBV9 | TGTGCCAGCAGCGTATTACAGGCCACCGGGGAGCTGTTTTTT | CASSVLQATGELFF
- | TRBD2 | TRBJ2-7 | TRBV7-8 | TGTGCCAGCAGCTTATCTTCTAGCGGGGCTTACGAGCAGTACTTC | CASSLSSSGAYEQYF
- | TRBD1 | TRBJ1-1 | TRBV19 | TGTGCCAGTAGTATCACTCGTTTGCCCGGGACAGTTTTGAACACTGAAGCTTTCTTT | CASSITRLPGTVLNTEAFF
- | TRBD2 | TRBJ2-7 | TRBV5-1 | TGCGCCAGCAGCAGCGGGGGGACGTCAAGCTCCTACGAGCAGTACTTC | CASSSGGTSSSYEQYF
- | - | TRBJ2-2 | TRBV27 | TGTGCCAGCAGTTTATCGTTCAGGATAAACACCGGGGAGCTGTTTTTT | CASSLSFRINTGELFF